This note documents a single T cell receptor beta chain sequence. The data belong to a study of T cell changes during pregnancy in multiple sclerosis. V dropped 1 base and J dropped 6 bases, with 12 bases sitting between them. The CDR3 consists of 14 residues. Germline CDR1 reads MGHRA; CDR2 reads YSYEKL. Sequencing used immunoSEQ multiplex PCR; TCRdb keeps in-frame clones, though not all of them. The data contain tens of thousands of clones, around 94% of them singletons. This sequence originates from a female donor with multiple sclerosis, enrolled in a pregnancy study. V and J are TRBV4-1 and TRBJ1-2, with D unclear. The specimen was CD8+ T cells from peripheral blood mononuclear cells, collected before pregnancy. The CDR3 reads CASSQGGSFDGYTF. CDR3 bases: TGCGCCAGCAGCCAAGGAGGTTCCTTTGATGGCTACACCTTC.